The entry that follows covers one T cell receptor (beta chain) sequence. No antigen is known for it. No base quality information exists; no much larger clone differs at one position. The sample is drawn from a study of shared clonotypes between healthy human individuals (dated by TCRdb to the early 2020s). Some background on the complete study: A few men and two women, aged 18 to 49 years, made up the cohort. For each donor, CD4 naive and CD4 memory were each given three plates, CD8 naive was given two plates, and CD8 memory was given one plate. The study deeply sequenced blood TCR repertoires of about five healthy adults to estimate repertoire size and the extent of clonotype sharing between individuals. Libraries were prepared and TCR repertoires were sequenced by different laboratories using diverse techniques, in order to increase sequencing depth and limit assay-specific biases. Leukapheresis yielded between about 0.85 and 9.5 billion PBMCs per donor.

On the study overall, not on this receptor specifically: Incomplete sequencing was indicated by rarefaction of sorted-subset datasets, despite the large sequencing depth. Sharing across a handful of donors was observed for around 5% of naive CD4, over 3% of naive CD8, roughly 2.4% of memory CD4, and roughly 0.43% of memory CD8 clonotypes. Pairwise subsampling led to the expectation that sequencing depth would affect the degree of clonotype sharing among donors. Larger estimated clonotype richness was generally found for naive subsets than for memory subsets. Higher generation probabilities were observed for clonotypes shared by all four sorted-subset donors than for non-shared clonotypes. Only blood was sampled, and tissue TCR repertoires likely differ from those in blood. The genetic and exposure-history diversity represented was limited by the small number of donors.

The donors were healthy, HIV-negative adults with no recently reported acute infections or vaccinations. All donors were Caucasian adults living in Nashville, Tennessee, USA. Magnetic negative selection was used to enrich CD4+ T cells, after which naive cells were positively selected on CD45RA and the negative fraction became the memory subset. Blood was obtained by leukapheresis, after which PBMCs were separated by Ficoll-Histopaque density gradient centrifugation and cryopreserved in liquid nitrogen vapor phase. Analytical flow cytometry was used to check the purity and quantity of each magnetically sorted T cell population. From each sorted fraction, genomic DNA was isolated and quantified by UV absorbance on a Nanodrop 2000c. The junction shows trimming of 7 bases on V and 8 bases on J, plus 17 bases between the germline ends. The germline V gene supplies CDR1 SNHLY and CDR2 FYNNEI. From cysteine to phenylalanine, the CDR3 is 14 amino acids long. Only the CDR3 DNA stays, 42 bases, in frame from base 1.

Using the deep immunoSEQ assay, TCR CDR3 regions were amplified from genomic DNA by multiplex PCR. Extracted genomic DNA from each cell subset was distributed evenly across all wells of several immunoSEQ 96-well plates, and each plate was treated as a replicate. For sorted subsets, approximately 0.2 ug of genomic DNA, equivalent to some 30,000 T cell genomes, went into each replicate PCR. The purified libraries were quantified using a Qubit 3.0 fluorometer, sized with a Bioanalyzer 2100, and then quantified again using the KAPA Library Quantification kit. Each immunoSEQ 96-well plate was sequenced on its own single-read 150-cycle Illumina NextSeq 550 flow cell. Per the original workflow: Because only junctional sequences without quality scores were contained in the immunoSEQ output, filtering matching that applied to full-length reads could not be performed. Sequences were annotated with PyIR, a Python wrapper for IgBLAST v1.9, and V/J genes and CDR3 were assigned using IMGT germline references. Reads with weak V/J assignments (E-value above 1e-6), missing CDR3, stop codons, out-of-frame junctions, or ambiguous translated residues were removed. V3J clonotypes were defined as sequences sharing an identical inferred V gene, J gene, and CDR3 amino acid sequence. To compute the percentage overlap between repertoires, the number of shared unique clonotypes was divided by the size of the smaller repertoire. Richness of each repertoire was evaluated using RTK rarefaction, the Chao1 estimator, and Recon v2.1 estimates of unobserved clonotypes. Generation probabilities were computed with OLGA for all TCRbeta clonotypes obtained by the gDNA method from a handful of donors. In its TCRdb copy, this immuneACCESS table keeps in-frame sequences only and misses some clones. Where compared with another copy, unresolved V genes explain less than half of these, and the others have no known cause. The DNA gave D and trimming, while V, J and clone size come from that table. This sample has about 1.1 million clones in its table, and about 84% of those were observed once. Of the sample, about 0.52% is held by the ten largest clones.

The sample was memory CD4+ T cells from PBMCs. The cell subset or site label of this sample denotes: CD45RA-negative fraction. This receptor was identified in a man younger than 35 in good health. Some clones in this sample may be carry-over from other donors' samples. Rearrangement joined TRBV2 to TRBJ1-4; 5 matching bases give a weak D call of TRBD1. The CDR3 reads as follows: CASKEWNRSEKLFF. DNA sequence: TGTGCCAGCAAGGAGTGGAACAGGTCGGAAAAACTGTTTTTT.